The TCR beta chain described here comes from a study of blood T cell repertoires in COVID-19. Study overall: Some COVID-19 samples were acute and others convalescent; all came from the United States, Italy and Spain. PBMCs, B-cell-depleted T cells, or T cells were the source of the cDNA or gDNA that made up the material.

Original processing methods: Amplified reference gene primers provided the basis for estimating nucleated cell counts. Repertoires were generated with immunoSEQ multiplex PCR, while TCRdb's copy carries only in-frame clones and drops some. Clone size and V and J calls were adopted from that table, with D and trimming inferred from the DNA. The sample consists of 200,000 to 250,000 clones, over 75% of them appearing once. CDR3 size: 13 residues. CDR1 and CDR2 (germline): MNHEY, SVGEGT. Trimming stripped 2 bases from V and 6 bases from J, with 11 bases between. This clone was picked up a small number of times.

The chain combines TRBV6-2 or TRBV6-3 with TRBJ2-7; tentative D call: TRBD2 (6 bases). This TCR was recovered from a woman in her 70s with COVID-19, enrolled during active disease. The sequenced sample consisted of peripheral blood. The CDR3 DNA reads TGTGCCAGCAGTTACCAGACTAGGTTCGAGCAGTACTTC. Translating gives CASSYQTRFEQYF.